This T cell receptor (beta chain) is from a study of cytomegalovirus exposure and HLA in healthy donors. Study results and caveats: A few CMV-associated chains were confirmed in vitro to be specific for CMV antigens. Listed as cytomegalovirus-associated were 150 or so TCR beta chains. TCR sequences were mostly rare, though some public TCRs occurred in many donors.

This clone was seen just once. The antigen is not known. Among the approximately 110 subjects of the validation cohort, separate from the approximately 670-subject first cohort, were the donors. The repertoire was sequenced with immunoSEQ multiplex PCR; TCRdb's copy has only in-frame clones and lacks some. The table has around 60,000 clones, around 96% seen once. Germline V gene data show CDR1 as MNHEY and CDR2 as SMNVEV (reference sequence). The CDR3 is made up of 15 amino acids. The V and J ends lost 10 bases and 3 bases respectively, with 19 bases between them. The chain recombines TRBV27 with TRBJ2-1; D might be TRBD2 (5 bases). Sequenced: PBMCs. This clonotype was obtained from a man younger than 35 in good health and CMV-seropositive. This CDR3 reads CATSQGGISYNEQFF. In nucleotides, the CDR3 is TGTGCCACTTCACAAGGAGGTATAAGCTACAATGAGCAGTTCTTC.